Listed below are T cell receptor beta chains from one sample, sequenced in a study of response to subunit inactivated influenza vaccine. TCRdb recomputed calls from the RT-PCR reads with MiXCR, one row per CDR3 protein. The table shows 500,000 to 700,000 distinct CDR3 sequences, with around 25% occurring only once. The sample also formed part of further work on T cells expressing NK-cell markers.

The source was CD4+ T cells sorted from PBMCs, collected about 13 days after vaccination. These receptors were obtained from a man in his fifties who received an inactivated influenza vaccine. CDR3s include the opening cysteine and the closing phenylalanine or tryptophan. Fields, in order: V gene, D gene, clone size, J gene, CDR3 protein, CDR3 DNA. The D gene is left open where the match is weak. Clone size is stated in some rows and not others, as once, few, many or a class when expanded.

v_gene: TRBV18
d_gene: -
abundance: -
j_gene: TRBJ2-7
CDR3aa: CASSPGAAQVTYEQYF
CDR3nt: TGTGCCAGCTCACCAGGGGCGGCACAGGTCACCTACGAGCAGTACTTC

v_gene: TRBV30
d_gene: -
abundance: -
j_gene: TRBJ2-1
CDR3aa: CAWSVLDAGRVF
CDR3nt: TGTGCCTGGAGTGTTTTGGACGCTGGACGGGTCTTC

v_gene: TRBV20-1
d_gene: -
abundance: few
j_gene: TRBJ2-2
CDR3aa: CSASTGSFAGELFF
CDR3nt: TGCAGTGCTTCCACCGGGTCCTTTGCCGGGGAGCTGTTTTTT

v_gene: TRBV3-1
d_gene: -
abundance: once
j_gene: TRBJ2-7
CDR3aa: CASRDAGLGQYF
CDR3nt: TGTGCCAGCCGGGACGCCGGCCTAGGGCAGTACTTC

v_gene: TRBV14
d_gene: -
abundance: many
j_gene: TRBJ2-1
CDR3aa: CASSPGFSYNEQFF
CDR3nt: TGTGCCAGCAGCCCCGGGTTTTCCTACAATGAGCAGTTCTTC

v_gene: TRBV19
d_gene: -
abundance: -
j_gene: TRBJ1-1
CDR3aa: CASSIVPGLNTEAFF
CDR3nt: TGTGCCAGTAGTATAGTACCAGGTTTGAACACTGAAGCTTTCTTT

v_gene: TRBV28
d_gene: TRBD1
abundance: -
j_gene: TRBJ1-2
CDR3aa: CASSYQGGNYGYTF
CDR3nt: TGTGCCAGCAGTTACCAGGGGGGGAACTATGGCTACACCTTC

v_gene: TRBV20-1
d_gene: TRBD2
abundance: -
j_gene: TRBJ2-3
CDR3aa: CSARGETDTQYF
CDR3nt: TGCAGTGCGCGGGGGGAGACAGATACGCAGTATTTT

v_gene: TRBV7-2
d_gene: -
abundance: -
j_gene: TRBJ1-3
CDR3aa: CASSSYPGNTIYF
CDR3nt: TGTGCCAGCAGCTCTTACCCGGGAAACACCATATATTTT

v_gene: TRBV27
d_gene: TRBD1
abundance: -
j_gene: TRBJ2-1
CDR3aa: CATARTGAYNEQFF
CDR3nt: TGTGCCACCGCACGGACAGGGGCCTACAATGAGCAGTTCTTC

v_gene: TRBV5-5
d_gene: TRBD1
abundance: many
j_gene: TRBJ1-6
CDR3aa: CASSQGQGLTSPLHF
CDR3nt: TGTGCCAGCAGCCAGGGACAGGGGTTAACCTCACCCCTCCACTTT

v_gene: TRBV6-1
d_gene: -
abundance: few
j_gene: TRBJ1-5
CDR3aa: CASSVGPNDQPQHF
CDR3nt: TGTGCCAGCAGTGTTGGACCTAACGATCAGCCCCAGCATTTT

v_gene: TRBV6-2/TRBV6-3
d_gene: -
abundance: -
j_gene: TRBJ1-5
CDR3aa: CASSYGGTIPNQPQHF
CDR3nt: TGTGCCAGCAGTTACGGGGGGACAATACCTAATCAGCCCCAGCATTTT

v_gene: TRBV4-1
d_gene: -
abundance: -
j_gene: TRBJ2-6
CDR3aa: CASSQDIRLSGANVLTF
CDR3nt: TGCGCCAGCAGCCAAGATATCCGGCTTTCTGGGGCCAACGTCCTGACTTTC

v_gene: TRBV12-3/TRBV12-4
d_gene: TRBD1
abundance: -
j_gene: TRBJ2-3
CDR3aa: CASSFRGGRARQYF
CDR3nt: TGTGCCAGCAGTTTTAGAGGGGGCCGTGCTAGGCAGTATTTT

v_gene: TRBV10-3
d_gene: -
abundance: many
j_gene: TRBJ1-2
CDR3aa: CAISVRGDYGYTF
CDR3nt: TGTGCCATCAGTGTGAGGGGCGACTATGGCTACACCTTC

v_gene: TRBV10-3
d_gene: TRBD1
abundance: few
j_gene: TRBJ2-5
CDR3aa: CATRPGTGETQYF
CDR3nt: TGTGCCACTCGCCCCGGGACAGGCGAGACCCAGTACTTC

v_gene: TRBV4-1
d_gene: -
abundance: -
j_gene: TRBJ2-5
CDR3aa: CASSPTGSEETQYF
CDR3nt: TGCGCCAGCAGCCCTACAGGGTCGGAAGAGACCCAGTACTTC

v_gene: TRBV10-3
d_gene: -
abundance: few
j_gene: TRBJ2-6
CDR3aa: CAISESGRPGANVLTF
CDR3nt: TGTGCCATCAGTGAGTCGGGGAGGCCTGGGGCCAACGTCCTGACTTTC

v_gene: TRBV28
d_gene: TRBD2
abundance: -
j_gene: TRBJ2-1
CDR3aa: CASSSQGLAGGSYNEQFF
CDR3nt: TGTGCCAGCAGTTCTCAGGGACTAGCGGGAGGATCGTACAATGAGCAGTTCTTC

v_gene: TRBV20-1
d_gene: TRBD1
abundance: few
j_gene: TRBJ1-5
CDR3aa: CSARAGTGGNSNQPQHF
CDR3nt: TGCAGTGCTAGGGCTGGGACAGGGGGAAATAGCAATCAGCCCCAGCATTTT

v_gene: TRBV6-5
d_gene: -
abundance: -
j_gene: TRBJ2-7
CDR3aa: CASSYSRGEQYF
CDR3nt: TGTGCCAGCAGTTACTCTAGGGGGGAGCAGTACTTC

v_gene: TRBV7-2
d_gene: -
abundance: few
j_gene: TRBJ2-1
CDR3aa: CASSLGSTGEQFF
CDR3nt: TGTGCCAGCAGCTTAGGGTCGACAGGTGAGCAGTTCTTC

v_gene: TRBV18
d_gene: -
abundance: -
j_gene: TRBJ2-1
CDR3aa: CASSPAAVSYNEQFF
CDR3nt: TGTGCCAGCTCACCAGCCGCAGTCTCCTACAATGAGCAGTTCTTC

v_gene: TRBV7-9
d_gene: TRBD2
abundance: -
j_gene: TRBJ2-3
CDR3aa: CASSFGRGVTTDTQYF
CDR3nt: TGTGCCAGCAGCTTCGGGCGGGGGGTTACTACAGATACGCAGTATTTT

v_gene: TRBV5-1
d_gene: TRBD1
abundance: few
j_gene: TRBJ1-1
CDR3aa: CASSSPGGTEAFF
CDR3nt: TGCGCCAGCAGCTCTCCAGGGGGCACTGAAGCTTTCTTT

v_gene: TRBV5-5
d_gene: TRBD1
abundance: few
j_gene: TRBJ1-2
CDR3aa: CASRWDSSSFGYTF
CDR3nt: TGTGCCAGCAGGTGGGACAGCTCCTCATTTGGCTACACCTTC

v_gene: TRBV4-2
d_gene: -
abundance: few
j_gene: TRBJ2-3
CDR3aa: CASSVATRETDTQYF
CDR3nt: TGTGCCAGCAGCGTCGCGACTCGGGAGACAGATACGCAGTATTTT

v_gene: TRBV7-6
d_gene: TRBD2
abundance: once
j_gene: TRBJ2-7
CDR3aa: CASSPLASGNYEQYF
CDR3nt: TGTGCCAGCAGCCCACTCGCTAGCGGGAACTACGAGCAGTACTTC

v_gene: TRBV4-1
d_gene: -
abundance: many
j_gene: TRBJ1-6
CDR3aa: CASSAGELGYSPLHF
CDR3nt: TGCGCCAGCAGCGCAGGGGAATTGGGCTATTCACCCCTCCACTTT

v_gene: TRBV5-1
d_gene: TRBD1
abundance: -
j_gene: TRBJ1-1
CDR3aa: CASSQLIRQGTTEAFF
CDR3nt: TGCGCCAGCAGCCAACTAATTCGACAGGGCACCACTGAAGCTTTCTTT